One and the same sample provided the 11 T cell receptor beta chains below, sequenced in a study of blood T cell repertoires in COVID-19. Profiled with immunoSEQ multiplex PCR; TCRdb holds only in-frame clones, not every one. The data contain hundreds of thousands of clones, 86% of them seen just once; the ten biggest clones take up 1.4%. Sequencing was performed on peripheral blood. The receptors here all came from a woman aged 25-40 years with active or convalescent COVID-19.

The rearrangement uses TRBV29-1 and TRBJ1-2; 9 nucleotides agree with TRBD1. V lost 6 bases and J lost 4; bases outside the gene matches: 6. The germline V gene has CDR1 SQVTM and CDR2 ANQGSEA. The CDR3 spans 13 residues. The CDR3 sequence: CSVGQGSIYGYTF. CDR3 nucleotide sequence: TGCAGCGTCGGACAGGGGTCGATCTATGGCTACACCTTC.

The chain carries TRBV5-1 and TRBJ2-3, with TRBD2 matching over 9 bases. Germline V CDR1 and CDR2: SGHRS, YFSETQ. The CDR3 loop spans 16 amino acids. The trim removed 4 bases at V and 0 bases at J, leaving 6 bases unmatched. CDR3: CASSLTSGLSTDTQYF. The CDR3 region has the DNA TGCGCCAGCAGCCTAACTAGCGGGCTGAGCACAGATACGCAGTATTTT.

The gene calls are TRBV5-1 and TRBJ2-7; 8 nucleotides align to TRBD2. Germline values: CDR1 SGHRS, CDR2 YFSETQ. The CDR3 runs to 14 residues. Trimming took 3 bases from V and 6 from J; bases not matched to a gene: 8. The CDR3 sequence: CASSSAGLVSEQYF. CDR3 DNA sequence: TGCGCCAGCAGCTCGGCGGGACTAGTCTCCGAGCAGTACTTC.

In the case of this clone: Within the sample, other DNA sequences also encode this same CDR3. CDR3 in DNA: TGCGCCAGCAGCCGGGGACTGCAAGAGACCCAGTACTTC. Translated, it gives CASSRGLQETQYF. The chain joins TRBV4-1 to TRBJ2-5; a possible D gene is TRBD2 (6 bases). CDR1 is MGHRA and CDR2 is YSYEKL in the germline V gene. The V end was cut by 4 bases, the J end by 2 bases, with 8 bases between. The CDR3 sequence is 13 residues long.

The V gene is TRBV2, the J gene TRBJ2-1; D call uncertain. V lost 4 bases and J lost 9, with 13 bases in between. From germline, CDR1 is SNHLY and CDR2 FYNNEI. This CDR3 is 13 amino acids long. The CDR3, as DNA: TGTGCCAGCAGTGGAGGAAGAATAGGTGAGCAGTTCTTC. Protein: CASSGGRIGEQFF.

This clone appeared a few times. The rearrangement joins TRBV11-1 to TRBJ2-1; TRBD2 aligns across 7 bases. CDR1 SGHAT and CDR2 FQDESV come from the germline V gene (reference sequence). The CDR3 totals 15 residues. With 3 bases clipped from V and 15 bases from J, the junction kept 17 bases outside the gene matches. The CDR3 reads CASSFPGGRRPSGFF. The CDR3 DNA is TGTGCCAGCAGCTTTCCCGGCGGGAGAAGGCCCAGTGGGTTCTTC. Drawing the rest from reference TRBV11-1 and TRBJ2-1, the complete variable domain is EAEVAQSPRYKITEKSQAVAFWCDPISGHATLYWYRQILGQGPELLVQFQDESVVDDSQLPKDRFSAERLKGVDSTLKIQPAELGDSAMYLCASSFPGGRRPSGFFGPGTRLTVL.

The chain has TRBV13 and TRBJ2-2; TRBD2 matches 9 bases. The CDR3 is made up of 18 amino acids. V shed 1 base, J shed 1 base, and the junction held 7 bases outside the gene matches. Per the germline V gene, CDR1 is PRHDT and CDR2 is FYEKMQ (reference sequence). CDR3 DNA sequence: TGTGCCAGCAGCTTAGAATGGCTAGCGGGGATGAACACCGGGGAGCTGTTTTTT. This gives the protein CASSLEWLAGMNTGELFF.

This CDR3 reads CASSPAGGGYEQYF. The CDR3 nucleotides are TGTGCCAGCAGCCCAGCGGGGGGCGGCTACGAGCAGTACTTC. J is TRBJ2-7 and V is TRBV5-4; 9 bases agree with TRBD2. J lost 3 bases, V lost 4 bases, and 5 bases had no gene match. Germline-derived CDR1 and CDR2 are SGHNT and YYREEE (reference sequence). This CDR3 comprises 14 residues. The full variable domain, completed using reference TRBV5-4 and TRBJ2-7, is ETGVTQSPTHLIKTRGQQVTLRCSSQSGHNTVSWYQQALGQGPQFIFQYYREEENGRGNFPPRFSGLQFPNYSSELNVNALELDDSALYLCASSPAGGGYEQYFGPGTRLTVT.

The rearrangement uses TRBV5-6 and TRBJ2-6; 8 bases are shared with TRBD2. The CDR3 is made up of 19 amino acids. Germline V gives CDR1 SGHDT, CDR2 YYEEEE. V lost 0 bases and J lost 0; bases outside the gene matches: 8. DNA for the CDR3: TGTGCCAGCAGCTTGGGGGCCGGGAGGGCGGACTCTGGGGCCAACGTCCTGACTTTC. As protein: CASSLGAGRADSGANVLTF.

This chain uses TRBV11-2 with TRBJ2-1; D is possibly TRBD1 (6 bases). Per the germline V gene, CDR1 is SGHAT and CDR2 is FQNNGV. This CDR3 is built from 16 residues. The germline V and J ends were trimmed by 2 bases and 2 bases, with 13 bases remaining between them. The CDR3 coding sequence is TGTGCCAGCAGCTTATCCCGACAGGTTACCTACAATGAGCAGTTCTTC. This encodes CASSLSRQVTYNEQFF.

The CDR3 nucleotides are TGTGCCATCAGAACAGGGTCTGAAGCTTTCTTT. This translates into CAIRTGSEAFF. The rearrangement uses TRBV10-3 and TRBJ1-1; weak D call: TRBD1 (6 bases). Germline CDR1 and CDR2: ENHRY and SYGVKD. Trimming took off 6 bases at V and 6 bases at J, with 8 bases between the two ends. The CDR3 runs 11 residues.